Each of the 19 T cell receptor beta chains below was sequenced from the same sample in a study of blood T cell repertoires in COVID-19. Sequenced by immunoSEQ multiplex PCR; TCRdb stores in-frame clones only, minus some. Of approximately 120,000 clones listed, approximately 82% are singletons. The sequenced sample was peripheral blood. Every receptor here comes from a woman aged 55-69 years with acute or convalescent COVID-19.

The chain combines TRBV7-9 with TRBJ2-4, with D possibly matching TRBD2 (5 bases). The CDR3 loop spans 17 amino acids. Trimming shortened V by 5 bases and J by 0 bases, and 17 bases separated the two germline ends. Germline V CDR1 and CDR2: SEHNR, FQNEAQ (reference sequence). The CDR3 sequence is CASSPTAGGLAKNIQYF. In nucleotides, the CDR3 is TGTGCCAGCAGCCCAACAGCTGGCGGGTTAGCCAAAAACATTCAGTACTTC.

The chain carries TRBV7-8 and TRBJ1-6; possible D gene TRBD1, 5 bases. CDR1 and CDR2 (germline): SGHVS, FQNEAQ. The V gene lost 2 bases and the J gene lost 9 bases, with 17 bases spanning the gap. The length of the CDR3 is 16 residues. CDR3 DNA: TGTGCCAGCAGCTTATTATCGGCAGGGAAGGGTTCACCCCTCCACTTT. It encodes CASSLLSAGKGSPLHF.

The chain has TRBV19 and TRBJ2-7, with TRBD2 matching 7 bases. Trimming at V came to 6 bases and at J to 3 bases, leaving 8 bases not matched to a gene. Germline values: CDR1 LNHDA, CDR2 SQIVND (reference sequence). The CDR3 covers 14 residues. The CDR3 DNA is TGTGCCAGTAGCTTCTCGGGAGGTGGCTACGAGCAGTACTTC. This codes for CASSFSGGGYEQYF.

This rearrangement joins TRBV7-9 to TRBJ1-2; D ambiguous. This CDR3 spans 12 amino acids. In germline, CDR1 is SEHNR, CDR2 FQNEAQ (reference sequence). V lost 2 bases and J lost 8, with 9 bases in between. The CDR3 protein is CASSLYTEGYTF. The CDR3 region has the DNA TGTGCCAGCAGCTTATATACAGAAGGCTACACCTTC. Supplemented by reference TRBV7-9 and TRBJ1-2, the full variable domain reads DTGVSQNPRHKITKRGQNVTFRCDPISEHNRLYWYRQTLGQGPEFLTYFQNEAQLEKSRLLSDRFSAERPKGSFSTLEIQRTEQGDSAMYLCASSLYTEGYTFGSGTRLTVV.

This clone was counted between two and nine times. The chain links TRBV7-9 to TRBJ2-2; TRBD2 aligns across 9 bases. V shed 2 bases, J shed 3 bases, and the junction held 7 bases outside the gene matches. The germline gives CDR1 SEHNR, CDR2 FQNEAQ (reference sequence). The CDR3 runs 17 residues. This chain's CDR3 is CASSLRGLARYTGELFF. The DNA of the CDR3 is TGTGCCAGCAGCTTACGAGGACTAGCGCGGTACACCGGGGAGCTGTTTTTT.

The chain recombines TRBV28 with TRBJ2-1; D is undetermined. Germline lookup yields CDR1 MDHEN and CDR2 SYDVKM. CDR3 length equals 10 residues. Trimming left V 6 bases short and J 10 bases short, with 7 bases between. CDR3 in DNA: TGTGCCAGCAGCAAATTGGAGCAGTTCTTC. It is translated as CASSKLEQFF.

J is TRBJ1-3 and V is TRBV18; 8 positions agree with TRBD1. In germline, CDR1 is KGHSH, CDR2 LQKENI. The CDR3 extends over 14 amino acids. Germline trimming cut 6 bases from V and 5 bases from J; bases unmatched to any gene: 6. In DNA, the CDR3 is TGTGCCAGCTCCCAGGGGACAGGTCGAAACACCATATATTTT. Protein: CASSQGTGRNTIYF.

The rearrangement joins TRBV6-5 to TRBJ1-3; D remains unclear. The CDR3 is made up of 14 amino acids. The germline V and J ends were trimmed by 8 bases and 0 bases, with 11 bases remaining between them. The germline gives CDR1 MNHEY, CDR2 SVGAGI. CDR3 region: CASVDTHSGNTIYF. CDR3 DNA sequence: TGTGCCAGCGTAGACACCCACTCTGGAAACACCATATATTTT.

The V gene is TRBV19, the J gene TRBJ2-7; maybe TRBD1 (6 bases). The CDR3 loop spans 15 amino acids. V lost 3 bases to trimming and J lost 5 bases, with 17 bases between them. CDR1 is LNHDA, CDR2 SQIVND, per germline (reference sequence). CDR3 DNA: TGTGCCAGTAGTATCGCACTAACAGGGAACGACGAGCAGTACTTC. Protein: CASSIALTGNDEQYF.

The rearrangement uses TRBV6-1 and TRBJ2-3; maybe TRBD2 (5 bases). The CDR3 covers 14 residues. V lost 3 bases to trimming and J lost 4 bases, with 11 bases between them. Looked up from germline, CDR1 is MNHNS and CDR2 is SASEGT. The CDR3 protein is CASSDLERADTQYF. The CDR3 DNA reads TGTGCCAGCAGTGACCTGGAGAGGGCAGATACGCAGTATTTT.

The chain links TRBV6-1 to TRBJ1-4, with D possibly TRBD1 on 5 matching bases. Trimming removed 3 bases at V and 6 bases at J, with 14 bases between. The CDR3 has 15 residues. CDR1 is MNHNS, CDR2 SASEGT, per germline. In DNA form, the CDR3 reads TGTGCCAGCAGTGAGCAGCGGGGGTGGGATGAAAAACTGTTTTTT. Translating gives CASSEQRGWDEKLFF.

The chain couples TRBV19 to TRBJ2-1; 10 bases align to TRBD2. With 2 bases clipped from V and 9 bases from J, the junction kept 10 bases outside the gene matches. CDR1 is LNHDA and CDR2 is SQIVND in the germline V gene (reference sequence). CDR3 length: 16 amino acids. The CDR3 nucleotides are TGTGCCAGTAGTATAAGGTCTAGCGGGAGTCCTTTTGAGCAGTTCTTC. Translated, it gives CASSIRSSGSPFEQFF.

J is TRBJ2-5 and V is TRBV27; D is possibly TRBD1 (5 bases). V shed 6 bases and J shed 5 bases, with 10 bases lying between them. Germline V gene sequence: CDR1 MNHEY, CDR2 SMNVEV (reference sequence). This CDR3 comprises 12 residues. The CDR3 here is CASRRGSETQYF. The CDR3 coding sequence is TGTGCCAGCAGAAGGGGATCGGAGACCCAGTACTTC.

V gene TRBV19 combines with J gene TRBJ2-1; 7 bases fit TRBD1. The CDR3 spans 11 residues. Trimming at V came to 4 bases and at J to 15 bases, leaving 6 bases not matched to a gene. CDR1 and CDR2 (germline): LNHDA, SQIVND (reference sequence). CDR3 in amino acids: CASSTGQVAFF. The DNA of the CDR3 is TGTGCCAGTAGTACAGGACAGGTTGCGTTCTTC.

The genes are TRBV29-1 and TRBJ2-3; D remains ambiguous. V was pared by 6 bases and J by 6 bases, with 7 bases between. The germline V gene has CDR1 SQVTM and CDR2 ANQGSEA. This CDR3 spans 10 amino acids. CDR3 region: CSVYPDTQYF. DNA of the CDR3: TGCAGCGTCTACCCGGATACGCAGTATTTT.

This chain connects TRBV7-8 to TRBJ2-7, with 8 bases that match TRBD1. With V trimmed by 5 bases and J by 9 bases, 9 bases remained unmatched. Germline CDR1 is SGHVS and CDR2 is FQNEAQ. The CDR3 has 13 amino acids. CDR3 protein: CASSIQGVFVQYF. Here the CDR3 DNA reads TGTGCCAGCAGCATACAGGGGGTTTTCGTGCAGTACTTC. Full variable domain (remainder filled in from reference TRBV7-8 and TRBJ2-7): GAGVSQSPRYKVAKRGQDVALRCDPISGHVSLFWYQQALGQGPEFLTYFQNEAQLDKSGLPSDRFFAERPEGSVSTLKIQRTQQEDSAVYLCASSIQGVFVQYFGPGTRLTVT.

J is TRBJ2-7 and V is TRBV10-3; TRBD1 is a possible D gene (5 bases). Trimming removed 6 bases at V and 0 bases at J, with 9 bases between. Germline CDR1 ENHRY, CDR2 SYGVKD. There are 13 residues in the CDR3. The CDR3: CAIRETASYEQYF. The CDR3 coding sequence is TGTGCCATCAGGGAGACAGCCTCCTACGAGCAGTACTTC.

With respect to this clone: This sample also contains other DNA sequences that code for the same CDR3. This chain uses TRBV18 with TRBJ1-5, with a possible D match to TRBD1 (5 bases). V was cut by 0 bases and J by 6 bases, with 6 bases left in between. CDR1 is KGHSH and CDR2 is LQKENI in the germline V gene. This CDR3 has 13 residues. The CDR3, as DNA: TGTGCCAGCTCACCACCGGGGGGTCAGCCCCAGCATTTT. Amino acid sequence: CASSPPGGQPQHF.

The gene calls are TRBV2 and TRBJ2-2; 9 bases are shared with TRBD1. CDR3 length: 14 residues. V lost 6 bases and J lost 8; bases outside the gene matches: 7. Germline V lookup: CDR1 SNHLY, CDR2 FYNNEI. CDR3 coding DNA: TGTGCCAGCAGCCCGGACAGGGGACAAGGGGAGCTGTTTTTT. It yields the protein CASSPDRGQGELFF.